Ten or more counts support the clone carrying this T cell receptor (beta chain). Its target is not known. The sample belongs to a study of metastatic and nonmetastatic thyroid tumors. At the level of the study: Repertoire data that came from the blood and tumor or nodule tissue of malignant and benign thyroid patients were compared.

Study observations and caveats: Benign nodules reportedly had significantly lower TCR beta diversity than malignant thyroid tumors in blood and tumor.

All patients were untreated before thyroid surgery. Study processing details: Using the CDR3 differences seen across clinicopathological groups, the authors built a distant-metastasis classifier for papillary thyroid cancer, which was meant to discriminate distant-metastatic patients. TCRdb re-called the PCR reads with MiXCR. Here the V and J calls rest on TCRdb's processing, not on the authors' analysis. The profile covers 15,000 to 20,000 clones, with roughly an eighth appearing a single time and 15% to 20% taken by the ten largest. V shed 6 bases and J 5 bases; nucleotides not matched to a gene: 9. Per germline, CDR1 DFQATT and CDR2 SNEGSKA (reference sequence). The CDR3 has 16 amino acids.

The origin of this receptor is a female donor with papillary thyroid cancer or a benign thyroid nodule (not recorded which). Some clones in this sample may be carry-over from other donors' samples. The sequenced sample consisted of tumor tissue. The chain employs TRBV20-1 and TRBJ2-1; TRBD2 matches 14 bases. Here the CDR3 DNA reads TGCAGTGCCGGGACTAGCGGGAGTGGGGGCAACAATGAGCAGTTCTTC. It specifies CSAGTSGSGGNNEQFF.